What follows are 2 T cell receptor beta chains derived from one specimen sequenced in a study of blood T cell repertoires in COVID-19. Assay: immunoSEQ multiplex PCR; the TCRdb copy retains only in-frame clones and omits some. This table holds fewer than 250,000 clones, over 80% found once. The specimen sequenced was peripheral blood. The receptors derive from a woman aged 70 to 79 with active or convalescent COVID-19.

CDR3 sequence reads: CASSLLAGEGTDTQYF. The CDR3 region has the DNA TGTGCCAGCAGCCTTTTAGCGGGAGAGGGGACAGATACGCAGTATTTT. The chain is built from TRBV3-1 (or the pseudogene TRBV3-2) and TRBJ2-3; TRBD2 matches at 9 bases. The CDR3 spans 16 residues. Germline CDR1 LGHDT, CDR2 YNNKEL (reference sequence). Losses at the gene ends were 4 bases for V and 3 bases for J; bases not matched to a gene: 8.

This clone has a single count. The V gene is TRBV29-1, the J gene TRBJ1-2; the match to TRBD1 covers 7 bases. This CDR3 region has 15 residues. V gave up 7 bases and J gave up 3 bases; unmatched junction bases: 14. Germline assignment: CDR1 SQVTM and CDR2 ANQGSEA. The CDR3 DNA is TGCAGCGCCTACTCCGGGACAGCCCGATACTATGGCTACACCTTC. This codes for CSAYSGTARYYGYTF.